This T cell receptor (beta chain) was sequenced in a study of T cells after yellow fever vaccination. Overall study: Where fractions had low cell numbers, libraries were prepared from them with the SMART-Seq v4 Ultra Low Input RNA kit.

The CDR3 length is 13 residues. Trimming stripped 4 bases from V and 7 bases from J, with 13 bases between. Germline V gene lookup returns CDR1 MNHEY and CDR2 SVGEGT. Broader study findings: There was a small share of clonotypes that showed up in both the CD4 and CD8 compartments. Although the secondary response was weaker, it peaked faster, at day 5 versus 15.

Generation of TCR cDNA used 5'RACE template switching (which added a universal primer site and UMIs). MiXCR was run by TCRdb on the 5' RACE reads, yielding one entry per CDR3 protein. Among about 170,000 distinct CDR3 sequences, about 11% were seen once, and the ten largest hold roughly a third. The sample holds a few counts of this clonotype. Its antigen is unidentified. The sample here was CD8+ T cells sorted from PBMCs, taken 15 days after the yellow fever booster vaccination. The chain recombines TRBV6-2 or TRBV6-3 with TRBJ1-1; tentatively, D is TRBD1 (5 bases). The TCR originated in a man aged 18 to 35 who received the YFV17D yellow fever vaccine. CDR3 DNA sequence: TGTGCCAGCAGTTTTGGGGCTCGGTTTGAAGCTTTCTTT. This encodes CASSFGARFEAFF.